What follows are 27 T cell receptor beta chains derived from one specimen sequenced in a study of blood T cell repertoires in COVID-19. Assay: immunoSEQ multiplex PCR; the TCRdb copy retains only in-frame clones and omits some. The table lists roughly 220,000 clones, just over 85% of them singletons. The sample comprised peripheral blood. The receptors derive from an elderly man with acute or convalescent COVID-19.

This clone was seen once. The rearrangement uses TRBV27 and TRBJ2-5, with 9 positions matching TRBD1. Germline CDR1 and CDR2: MNHEY and SMNVEV (reference sequence). With V trimmed by 1 base and J by 3 bases, 9 bases remained unmatched. The length of the CDR3 is 17 residues. The CDR3 nucleotides read TGTGCCAGCAGTTTATGGGTTCAGGGACAGGGTGAAGAGACCCAGTACTTC. The encoded protein is CASSLWVQGQGEETQYF.

The chain combines TRBV27 with TRBJ2-2; 8 nucleotides agree with TRBD2. Unmatched junction bases numbered 3, after V lost 8 bases and J lost 1 base. Germline V gene sequence: CDR1 MNHEY, CDR2 SMNVEV (reference sequence). The CDR3 spans 14 residues. The CDR3 here is CASRGLVNTGELFF. The CDR3 nucleotides are TGTGCCAGCCGGGGACTAGTGAACACCGGGGAGCTGTTTTTT.

The chain uses TRBV19 and TRBJ2-1; 10 bases map to TRBD1. CDR3 length: 21 amino acids. Germline-derived CDR1 and CDR2 are LNHDA and SQIVND (reference sequence). With 3 bases clipped from V and 6 bases from J, the junction kept 23 bases outside the gene matches. CDR3 coding DNA: TGTGCCAGTAGTATGATCCGAGGACAGGGGGGGTTTCAGGTCGGCGTCAATGAGCAGTTCTTC. Protein product: CASSMIRGQGGFQVGVNEQFF.

V and J are TRBV6-5 and TRBJ1-5; TRBD1 matches at 8 bases. Germline V gene lookup returns CDR1 MNHEY and CDR2 SVGAGI. J lost 7 bases, V lost 6 bases, and 8 bases had no gene match. This CDR3 comprises 14 residues. CDR3 DNA sequence: TGTGCCAGCAGGATGACAGGGGTACAACAGCCCCAGCATTTT. Its protein product is CASRMTGVQQPQHF.

This chain joins TRBV29-1 and TRBJ1-2; D is undetermined. This CDR3 has 11 amino acids. CDR1 is SQVTM and CDR2 is ANQGSEA in the germline V gene. The V end was cut by 7 bases, the J end by 2 bases, with 8 bases between. The CDR3 loop reads CSGVENYGYTF. The CDR3, as DNA: TGCAGCGGGGTGGAGAACTATGGCTACACCTTC.

V gene TRBV21-1 combines with J gene TRBJ2-3; TRBD2 is the table's D call and was not checked against the DNA. TRBV21-1 is deemed a pseudogene. The CDR3 is 20 amino acids. This CDR3 is CASSKALGTSGRAGTDTQYF. The CDR3 nucleotides read TGTGCCAGCAGCAAAGCGCTTGGGACTAGCGGGAGGGCCGGCACAGATACGCAGTATTTT.

CDR3 loop: CASSLAGRDPGGYTF. The CDR3 DNA is TGCGCCAGCAGCTTGGCCGGGAGGGACCCAGGTGGCTACACCTTC. The chain couples TRBV5-1 to TRBJ1-2, with TRBD1 as a possible D gene (5 bases). The CDR3 runs to 15 residues. Germline values: CDR1 SGHRS, CDR2 YFSETQ. Trimming removed 0 bases at V and 7 bases at J, with 16 bases between.

This chain joins TRBV5-1 and TRBJ2-6; D unclear. The CDR3 consists of 16 residues. Germline-derived CDR1 and CDR2 are SGHRS and YFSETQ. V shed 1 base and J shed 0 bases, with 8 bases lying between them. The CDR3: CASSLWQNSGANVLTF. The CDR3 region has the DNA TGCGCCAGCAGCTTGTGGCAGAACTCTGGGGCCAACGTCCTGACTTTC.

This rearrangement joins TRBV19 to TRBJ2-1; D ambiguous. The CDR3 runs 12 residues. Trimming removed 6 bases at V and 9 bases at J, with 12 bases between. Germline values: CDR1 LNHDA, CDR2 SQIVND (reference sequence). Written as DNA, the CDR3 is TGTGCCAGTAGCCACTGGTCCGGTGAGCAGTTCTTC. It yields the protein CASSHWSGEQFF.

The genes are TRBV7-2 and TRBJ2-7; 7 bases match TRBD1. Unmatched junction bases numbered 8, after V lost 5 bases and J lost 1 base. Germline V gene data show CDR1 as SGHTA and CDR2 as FQGNSA. The CDR3 contains 15 residues. CDR3 sequence (DNA): TGTGCCAGCAGCGCTTATCAGGGGGTTTCCTACGAGCAGTACTTC. It translates to CASSAYQGVSYEQYF.

The chain couples TRBV21-1 to TRBJ2-5; the table's D call, TRBD1, was not checked against the DNA. TRBV21-1 is classified as a pseudogene. This CDR3 region has 14 residues. In DNA, the CDR3 is TGTGCCAGCAGCCTAGACAGGGAACAAGAGACCCAGTACTTC. Its protein product is CASSLDREQETQYF.

The table lists this clone with a count of one. This rearrangement joins TRBV12-3 or TRBV12-4 to TRBJ1-6; D remains ambiguous. This CDR3 contains 12 residues. Trimming cost V 6 bases and J 7 bases, with 7 bases left between them. The chain's CDR3 is CASSPPNSPLHF. Here the CDR3 DNA reads TGTGCCAGCAGCCCCCCGAATTCACCCCTCCACTTT.

This chain uses TRBV24-1 with TRBJ2-7, with D maybe TRBD2 (6 bases). Germline values: CDR1 KGHDR, CDR2 SFDVKD. Trimming removed 2 bases from V and 3 bases from J, with 13 bases in between. The CDR3 has 15 residues. CDR3 loop: CATSDSKQEGYEQYF. The CDR3 DNA is TGTGCCACCAGTGATTCTAAGCAGGAGGGCTACGAGCAGTACTTC.

A single count supports this clone. This sequence joins TRBV3-1 (or the pseudogene TRBV3-2) and TRBJ1-2; 7 nucleotides line up with TRBD1. CDR1 and CDR2 from the germline V gene are LGHDT and YNNKEL (reference sequence). There are 13 residues in the CDR3. V was pared by 2 bases and J by 4 bases, with 1 base of the junction left unmatched. The CDR3 coding sequence is TGTGCCAGCAGCCAATGGACAGGCTATGGCTACACCTTC. Amino acid sequence: CASSQWTGYGYTF.

This chain joins TRBV7-8 and TRBJ2-7, with 8 bases that match TRBD1. The V gene's germline CDR1 is SGHVS and CDR2 FQNEAQ. With 5 bases clipped from V and 4 bases from J, the junction kept 13 bases outside the gene matches. The length of the CDR3 is 16 residues. The CDR3: CASSRQGASRIYEQYF. The CDR3 DNA sequence: TGTGCCAGCAGCAGGCAGGGGGCGAGTCGGATTTACGAGCAGTACTTC.

This clone has just a few counts. V and J are TRBV12-3 or TRBV12-4 and TRBJ2-3, with 10 positions matching TRBD1. V lost 1 base, J lost 11 bases, and 3 bases stayed unmatched. The CDR3 is 13 amino acids. CDR3 in amino acids: CASSLGTGGVQYF. CDR3 bases: TGTGCCAGCAGTTTAGGGACAGGGGGGGTGCAGTATTTT.

This clone was counted only a few times. The chain combines TRBV6-6 with TRBJ1-4; 7 nucleotides agree with TRBD1. CDR1 MNHNY and CDR2 SVGAGI come from the germline V gene (reference sequence). This CDR3 comprises 13 residues. With 8 bases clipped from V and 4 bases from J, the junction kept 4 bases outside the gene matches. CDR3 protein: CASGRQGNEKLFF. CDR3 coding DNA: TGTGCCAGCGGGCGACAGGGTAATGAAAAACTGTTTTTT.

V usage is TRBV2 and J usage is TRBJ1-2; no reliable D call. CDR3 size: 14 residues. CDR1 and CDR2 (germline): SNHLY, FYNNEI. V was trimmed by 2 bases and J by 1 base, leaving 8 bases between them. In DNA, the CDR3 is TGTGCCAGCAGTGAATGGGCAATTAACTATGGCTACACCTTC. Translation: CASSEWAINYGYTF.

The V and J genes are TRBV19 and TRBJ1-1, with 9 bases identical to TRBD1. CDR3 length: 15 amino acids. The germline gives CDR1 LNHDA, CDR2 SQIVND (reference sequence). V was clipped by 5 bases and J by 1 base; unmatched bases: 5. The CDR3 loop reads CASSRQGVKNTEAFF. The CDR3 nucleotides are TGTGCCAGTAGTCGACAGGGGGTTAAGAACACTGAAGCTTTCTTT.

The chain is built from TRBV5-1 and TRBJ2-2; the D is unclear. Looked up from germline, CDR1 is SGHRS and CDR2 is YFSETQ. V lost 0 bases and J 3 bases, leaving 3 bases between the germline ends. The CDR3 spans 13 residues. The CDR3 is CASSLGHTGELFF. In nucleotides, the CDR3 is TGCGCCAGCAGCTTGGGGCACACCGGGGAGCTGTTTTTT.

V usage is TRBV5-8 and J usage is TRBJ2-7; the D gene is possibly TRBD2 (6 bases). V shed 6 bases and J shed 6 bases, with 25 bases lying between them. The CDR3 contains 16 residues. Per the germline V gene, CDR1 is SGHTS and CDR2 is YDEGEE. The CDR3 DNA reads TGTGCCAGCACAAATACTCGGGGGACCCTACTGAGCGAGCAGTACTTC. It specifies CASTNTRGTLLSEQYF.

This rearrangement joins TRBV5-1 to TRBJ2-1, with TRBD2 identical over 7 bases. CDR3 length equals 16 residues. The germline V gene encodes CDR1 SGHRS and CDR2 YFSETQ. The V segment lost 0 bases and the J segment 7 bases; nucleotides outside the gene matches: 10. The CDR3 is CASSLVLAREGNEQFF. The CDR3 DNA sequence: TGCGCCAGCAGCTTGGTACTAGCGAGGGAGGGTAATGAGCAGTTCTTC.

The genes are TRBV7-2 and TRBJ1-1; weak D call: TRBD1 (6 bases). CDR1 SGHTA and CDR2 FQGNSA come from the germline V gene. With 3 bases removed from V and 6 bases from J, the gap between germline ends came to 17 bases. This CDR3 is 15 amino acids long. CDR3 sequence reads: CASSFNPGGGAEAFF. The CDR3 coding sequence is TGTGCCAGCAGCTTTAACCCGGGAGGGGGGGCTGAAGCTTTCTTT. Based on the CDR3 plus reference TRBV7-2 and TRBJ1-1, the full variable domain is GAGVSQSPSNKVTEKGKDVELRCDPISGHTALYWYRQSLGQGLEFLIYFQGNSAPDKSGLPSDRFSAERTGGSVSTLTIQRTQQEDSAVYLCASSFNPGGGAEAFFGQGTRLTVV.

The chain recombines TRBV5-1 with TRBJ2-4, with D maybe TRBD2 (6 bases). The CDR3 is made up of 16 amino acids. The V gene lost 5 bases and the J gene lost 0 bases, with 15 bases spanning the gap. CDR1 SGHRS and CDR2 YFSETQ come from the germline V gene. The CDR3 DNA reads as TGCGCCAGCAGTTCCGGGACTTCTCTAGCCAAAAACATTCAGTACTTC. Amino acid sequence: CASSSGTSLAKNIQYF. Together with reference TRBV5-1 and TRBJ2-4, the CDR3 gives the full variable domain: KAGVTQTPRYLIKTRGQQVTLSCSPISGHRSVSWYQQTPGQGLQFLFEYFSETQRNKGNFPGRFSGRQFSNSRSEMNVSTLELGDSALYLCASSSGTSLAKNIQYFGAGTRLSVL.

The chain is built from TRBV5-1 and TRBJ2-1, with TRBD1 identical over 10 bases. Per germline, CDR1 SGHRS and CDR2 YFSETQ. This CDR3 comprises 17 residues. After removal of 4 bases from V and 5 bases from J, the junction contained 12 bases not matched to a gene. The CDR3 is CASSPWTGGRMDNEQFF. The CDR3 DNA follows: TGCGCCAGCAGCCCATGGACAGGGGGGCGAATGGACAATGAGCAGTTCTTC.

The chain links TRBV5-4 to TRBJ2-5; TRBD1 matches at 8 bases. This CDR3 has 15 amino acids. J gave up 5 bases and V 2 bases, and 8 bases lay outside the gene matches. Germline V lookup: CDR1 SGHNT, CDR2 YYREEE (reference sequence). DNA for the CDR3: TGTGCCAGCAGCTTCGGACAGGGACGTCCGGAGACCCAGTACTTC. It yields the protein CASSFGQGRPETQYF.

The chain is built from TRBV6-5 and TRBJ1-4; D gene uncertain. Trimming stripped 0 bases from V and 7 bases from J, with 9 bases between. Germline CDR1 is MNHEY and CDR2 is SVGAGI. The CDR3 runs 14 residues. The CDR3 sequence is CASSYSREIEKLFF. CDR3 nucleotides: TGTGCCAGCAGTTACTCCCGGGAAATTGAAAAACTGTTTTTT.